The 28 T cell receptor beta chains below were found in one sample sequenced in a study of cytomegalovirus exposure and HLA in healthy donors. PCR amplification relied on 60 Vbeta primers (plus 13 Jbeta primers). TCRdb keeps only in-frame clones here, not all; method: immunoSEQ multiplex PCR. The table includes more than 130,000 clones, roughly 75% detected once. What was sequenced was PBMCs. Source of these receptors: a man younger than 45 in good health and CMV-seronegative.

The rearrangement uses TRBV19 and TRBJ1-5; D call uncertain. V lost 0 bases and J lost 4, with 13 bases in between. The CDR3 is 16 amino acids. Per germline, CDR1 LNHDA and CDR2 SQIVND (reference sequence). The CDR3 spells CASSIDLRRSNQPQHF. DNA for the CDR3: TGTGCCAGTAGTATAGATCTCAGACGGAGTAATCAGCCCCAGCATTTT.

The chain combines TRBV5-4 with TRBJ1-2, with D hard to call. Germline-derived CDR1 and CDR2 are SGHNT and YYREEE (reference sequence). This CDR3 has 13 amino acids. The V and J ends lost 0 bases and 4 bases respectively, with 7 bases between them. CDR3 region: CASSLDSRYGYTF. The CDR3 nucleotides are TGTGCCAGCAGCTTGGATTCCCGCTATGGCTACACCTTC.

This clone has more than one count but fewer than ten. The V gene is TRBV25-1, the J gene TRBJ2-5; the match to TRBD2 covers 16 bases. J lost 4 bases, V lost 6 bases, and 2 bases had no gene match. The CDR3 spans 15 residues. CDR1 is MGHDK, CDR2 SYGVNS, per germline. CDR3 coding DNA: TGTGCCAGCAGGGGACTAGCGGGGGGGCGAGAGACCCAGTACTTC. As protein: CASRGLAGGRETQYF.

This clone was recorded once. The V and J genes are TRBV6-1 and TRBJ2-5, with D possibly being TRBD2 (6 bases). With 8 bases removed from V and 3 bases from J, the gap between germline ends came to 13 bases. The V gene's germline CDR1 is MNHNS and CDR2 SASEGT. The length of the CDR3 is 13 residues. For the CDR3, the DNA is TGTGCCAGCCGATGGGGAGGTAAAGAGACCCAGTACTTC. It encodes CASRWGGKETQYF.

CDR3 loop: CASSGGAITGELFF. In nucleotides, the CDR3 is TGCGCCAGCAGCGGGGGGGCAATCACCGGGGAGCTGTTTTTT. The V and J genes are TRBV5-1 and TRBJ2-2, with a tentative D call TRBD2 (7 bases). Trimming took off 4 bases at V and 4 bases at J, with 11 bases between the two ends. Germline V gene data show CDR1 as SGHRS and CDR2 as YFSETQ. CDR3 length: 14 residues.

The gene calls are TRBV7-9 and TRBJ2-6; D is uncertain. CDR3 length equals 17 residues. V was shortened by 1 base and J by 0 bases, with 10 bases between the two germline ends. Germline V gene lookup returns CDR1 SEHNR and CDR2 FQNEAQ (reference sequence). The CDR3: CASSLGYAGSGANVLTF. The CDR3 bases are TGTGCCAGCAGCTTAGGTTATGCCGGCTCTGGGGCCAACGTCCTGACTTTC.

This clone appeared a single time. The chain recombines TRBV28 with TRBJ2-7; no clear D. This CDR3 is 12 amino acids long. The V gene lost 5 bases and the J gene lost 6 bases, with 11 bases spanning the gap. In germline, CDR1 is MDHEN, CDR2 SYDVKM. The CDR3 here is CASSIPHGEQYF. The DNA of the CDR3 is TGTGCCAGCAGTATTCCCCACGGCGAGCAGTACTTC.

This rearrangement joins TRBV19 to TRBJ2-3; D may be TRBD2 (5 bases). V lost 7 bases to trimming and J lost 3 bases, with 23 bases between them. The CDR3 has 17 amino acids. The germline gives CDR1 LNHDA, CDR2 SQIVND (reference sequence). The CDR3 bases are TGTGCCAGTACCCAACCTAGAGGGTGGCCCGGGACAGATACGCAGTATTTT. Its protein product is CASTQPRGWPGTDTQYF.

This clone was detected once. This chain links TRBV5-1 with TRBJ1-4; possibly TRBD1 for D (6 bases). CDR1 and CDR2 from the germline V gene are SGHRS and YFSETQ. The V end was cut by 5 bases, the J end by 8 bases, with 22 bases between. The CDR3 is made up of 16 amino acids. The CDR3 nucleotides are TGCGCCAGCAGGAGAACGGTAGTCACCCAGGGGGAAAAACTGTTTTTT. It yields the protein CASRRTVVTQGEKLFF.

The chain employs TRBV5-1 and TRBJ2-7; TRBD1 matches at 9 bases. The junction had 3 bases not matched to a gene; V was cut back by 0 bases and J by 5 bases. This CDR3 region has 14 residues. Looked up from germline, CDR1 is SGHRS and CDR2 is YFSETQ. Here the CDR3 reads CASSLGQGGDEQYF. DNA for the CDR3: TGCGCCAGCAGCTTGGGACAGGGGGGCGACGAGCAGTACTTC.

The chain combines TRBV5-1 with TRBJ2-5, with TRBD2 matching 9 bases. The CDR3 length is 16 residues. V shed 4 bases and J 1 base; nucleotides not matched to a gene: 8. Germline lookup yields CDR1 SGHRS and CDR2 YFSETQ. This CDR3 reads CASSRTLAGSQETQYF. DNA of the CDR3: TGCGCCAGCAGCAGAACCCTAGCGGGGAGCCAAGAGACCCAGTACTTC.

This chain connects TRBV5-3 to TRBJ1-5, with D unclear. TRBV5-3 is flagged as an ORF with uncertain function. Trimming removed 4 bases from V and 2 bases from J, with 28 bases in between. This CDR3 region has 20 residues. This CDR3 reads CARSPRVDSLPLRGNQPQHF. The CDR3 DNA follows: TGTGCCAGAAGCCCGCGGGTTGACTCCCTCCCTCTAAGGGGCAATCAGCCCCAGCATTTT.

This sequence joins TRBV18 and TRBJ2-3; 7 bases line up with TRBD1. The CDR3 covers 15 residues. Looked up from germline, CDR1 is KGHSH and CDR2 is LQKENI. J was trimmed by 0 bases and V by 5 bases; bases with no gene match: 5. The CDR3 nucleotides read TGTGCCAGCTCAGTGGGACAGACAAGCACAGATACGCAGTATTTT. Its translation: CASSVGQTSTDTQYF.

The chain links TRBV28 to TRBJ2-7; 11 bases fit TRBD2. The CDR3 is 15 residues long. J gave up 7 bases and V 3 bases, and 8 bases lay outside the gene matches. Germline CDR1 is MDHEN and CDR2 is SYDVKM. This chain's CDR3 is CASSLSVAGGREQYF. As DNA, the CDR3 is TGTGCCAGCAGTTTGTCTGTAGCGGGAGGGCGAGAGCAGTACTTC.

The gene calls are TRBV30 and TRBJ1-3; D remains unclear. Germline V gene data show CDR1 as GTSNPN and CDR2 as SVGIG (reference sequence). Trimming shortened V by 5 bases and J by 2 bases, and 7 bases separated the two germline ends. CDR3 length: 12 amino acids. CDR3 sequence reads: CAWRSPGNTIYF. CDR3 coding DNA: TGTGCCTGGCGGTCCCCTGGAAACACCATATATTTT.

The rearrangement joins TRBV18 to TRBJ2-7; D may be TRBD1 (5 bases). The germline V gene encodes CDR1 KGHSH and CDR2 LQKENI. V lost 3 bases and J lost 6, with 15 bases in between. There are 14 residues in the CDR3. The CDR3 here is CASSPEIGASEQYF. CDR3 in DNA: TGTGCCAGCTCACCCGAAATAGGGGCCAGCGAGCAGTACTTC.

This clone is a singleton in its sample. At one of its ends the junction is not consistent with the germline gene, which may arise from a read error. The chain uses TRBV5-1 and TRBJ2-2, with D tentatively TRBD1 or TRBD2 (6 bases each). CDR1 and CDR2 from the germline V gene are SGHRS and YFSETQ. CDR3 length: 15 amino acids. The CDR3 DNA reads TGCGCCAGCAGGTTGGCGGGGACATCCACCGGGGAGCTGTTTTTT. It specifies CASRLAGTSTGELFF.

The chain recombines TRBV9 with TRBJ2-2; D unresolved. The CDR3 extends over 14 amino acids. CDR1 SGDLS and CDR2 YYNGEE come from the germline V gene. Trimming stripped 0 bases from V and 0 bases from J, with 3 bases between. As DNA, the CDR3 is TGTGCCAGCAGCGTAGTCTCGAACACCGGGGAGCTGTTTTTT. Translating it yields CASSVVSNTGELFF.

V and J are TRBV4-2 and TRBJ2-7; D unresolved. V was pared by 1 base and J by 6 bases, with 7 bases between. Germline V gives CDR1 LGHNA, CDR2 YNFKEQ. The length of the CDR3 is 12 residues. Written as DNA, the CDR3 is TGTGCCAGCAGCCAAGGTACGAGCGAGCAGTACTTC. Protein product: CASSQGTSEQYF.

In nucleotides, the CDR3 is TGTGCCAGCAGCCCCCGAGGGAGCAGCAATCAGCCCCAGCATTTT. Translating it yields CASSPRGSSNQPQHF. The V gene is TRBV2, the J gene TRBJ1-5, with D unclear. The CDR3 is made up of 15 amino acids. V lost 6 bases to trimming and J lost 1 base, with 13 bases between them. The V gene's germline CDR1 is SNHLY and CDR2 FYNNEI.

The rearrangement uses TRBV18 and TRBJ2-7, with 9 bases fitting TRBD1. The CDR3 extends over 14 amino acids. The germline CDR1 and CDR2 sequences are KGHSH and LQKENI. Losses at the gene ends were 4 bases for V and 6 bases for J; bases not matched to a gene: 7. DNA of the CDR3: TGTGCCAGCTCACTCCAACAGGGGGCGGGCGAGCAGTACTTC. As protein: CASSLQQGAGEQYF.

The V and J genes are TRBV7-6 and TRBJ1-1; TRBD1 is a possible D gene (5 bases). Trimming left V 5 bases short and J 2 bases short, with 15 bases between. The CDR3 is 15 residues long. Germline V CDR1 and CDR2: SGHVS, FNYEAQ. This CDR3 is CASSTTGEYNTEAFF. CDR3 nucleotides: TGTGCCAGCAGCACTACAGGAGAGTACAACACTGAAGCTTTCTTT.

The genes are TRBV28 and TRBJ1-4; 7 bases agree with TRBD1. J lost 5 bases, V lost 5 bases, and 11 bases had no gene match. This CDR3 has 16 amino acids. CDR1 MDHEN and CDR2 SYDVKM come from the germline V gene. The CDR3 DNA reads TGTGCCAGCAGTCGGGTAACAGGGGCCAAGAATGAAAAACTGTTTTTT. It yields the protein CASSRVTGAKNEKLFF.

The CDR3 is CASSLAQGDLYGYTF. The CDR3 DNA reads TGCGCCAGCAGCTTGGCCCAGGGGGACCTCTATGGCTACACCTTC. The rearrangement uses TRBV5-1 and TRBJ1-2, with TRBD1 matching 7 bases. V lost 0 bases, J lost 4 bases, and 6 bases stayed unmatched. The CDR3 loop spans 15 amino acids. Germline V gives CDR1 SGHRS, CDR2 YFSETQ.

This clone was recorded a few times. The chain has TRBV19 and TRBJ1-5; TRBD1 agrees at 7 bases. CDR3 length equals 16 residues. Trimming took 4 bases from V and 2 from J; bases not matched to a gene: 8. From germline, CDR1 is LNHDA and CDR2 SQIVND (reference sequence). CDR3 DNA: TGTGCCAGTAGTAGACAGGGAGAGGTGGGCAATCAGCCCCAGCATTTT. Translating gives CASSRQGEVGNQPQHF.

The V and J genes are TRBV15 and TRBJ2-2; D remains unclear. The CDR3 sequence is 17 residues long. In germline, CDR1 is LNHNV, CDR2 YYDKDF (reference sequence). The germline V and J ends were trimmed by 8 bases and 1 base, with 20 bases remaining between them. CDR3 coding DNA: TGTGCCACCTCTTCACGGCGAGGAGTTTGGAACACCGGGGAGCTGTTTTTT. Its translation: CATSSRRGVWNTGELFF.

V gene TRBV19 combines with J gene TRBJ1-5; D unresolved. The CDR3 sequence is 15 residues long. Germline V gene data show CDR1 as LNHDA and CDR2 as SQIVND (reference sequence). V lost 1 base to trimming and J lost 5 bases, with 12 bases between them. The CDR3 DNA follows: TGTGCCAGTAGTATAGTGTCGGGGATGGATCAGCCCCAGCATTTT. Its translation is CASSIVSGMDQPQHF.

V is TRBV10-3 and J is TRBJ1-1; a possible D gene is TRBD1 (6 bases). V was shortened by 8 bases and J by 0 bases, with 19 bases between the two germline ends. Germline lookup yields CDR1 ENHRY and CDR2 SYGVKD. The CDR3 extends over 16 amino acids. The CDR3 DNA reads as TGTGCCATCCGAAGGAACCACAGGGCCATGAACACTGAAGCTTTCTTT. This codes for CAIRRNHRAMNTEAFF.